This T cell receptor (beta chain) was sequenced during a study of response to subunit inactivated influenza vaccine. There are a few counts of this clonotype. The antigen is undetermined. TCRdb re-derived calls from the RT-PCR reads in MiXCR, one entry per CDR3 protein. The sample has approximately 500,000 distinct CDR3 sequences, over 10% seen once; the top ten hold about an eighth. General study findings and limits: Authors suggested few new T cells are recruited by each seasonal influenza vaccination.

J was trimmed by 3 bases and V by 5 bases; bases with no gene match: 4. The CDR3 is 15 amino acids. CDR1 and CDR2 (germline): SGHTA, FQGNSA. This clonotype was sampled from a man in his forties or fifties who received an inactivated influenza vaccine. The chain joins TRBV7-2 to TRBJ2-7, with TRBD2 matching over 13 bases. The input for sequencing was PBMCs from blood, taken 40 to 50 days after vaccination. CDR3 sequence reads: CASSTSGRAFYEQYF. The CDR3 nucleotides are TGTGCCAGCAGCACTAGCGGGAGGGCCTTCTACGAGCAGTACTTC.